What follows are 7 T cell receptor beta chains derived from one specimen sequenced in a study of blood T cell repertoires in COVID-19. Sequenced by immunoSEQ multiplex PCR; TCRdb stores in-frame clones only, minus some. The table has 45,000 to 55,000 clones, 90% seen once; the top ten hold 7% to 9%. The material sequenced was peripheral blood. The receptors derive from a middle-aged woman with active COVID-19.

The J gene is TRBJ2-1, the V gene TRBV11-2; 10 nucleotides align to TRBD2. The V gene end was trimmed by 3 bases and the J gene end by 5 bases; junction bases not matched to a gene: 7. The CDR3 is made up of 16 amino acids. The germline V gene encodes CDR1 SGHAT and CDR2 FQNNGV. DNA for the CDR3: TGTGCCAGCAGCTTTGTTAGCGGGGGGCCCAACAATGAGCAGTTCTTC. Its protein is CASSFVSGGPNNEQFF.

The V call is TRBV5-1, the J call TRBJ2-7; tentatively, D is TRBD2 (5 bases). Trimming removed 4 bases at V and 0 bases at J, with 26 bases between. The CDR3 contains 19 residues. Germline V lookup: CDR1 SGHRS, CDR2 YFSETQ. Here the CDR3 DNA reads TGCGCCAGCAGCCGATCCGGACTGTCCAGACTTAGGAGCTCCTACGAGCAGTACTTC. It translates to CASSRSGLSRLRSSYEQYF.

The chain joins TRBV11-2 to TRBJ1-4; D might be TRBD1 (5 bases). The V gene's germline CDR1 is SGHAT and CDR2 FQNNGV. V shed 1 base and J shed 10 bases, with 10 bases lying between them. CDR3 size: 13 residues. The DNA for the CDR3 is TGTGCCAGCAGCTTAGTTGGGGGGGGAAAACTGTTTTTT. Translation: CASSLVGGGKLFF. Using reference TRBV11-2 and TRBJ1-4 for the parts outside the CDR3, the full variable domain is EAGVAQSPRYKIIEKRQSVAFWCNPISGHATLYWYQQILGQGPKLLIQFQNNGVVDDSQLPKDRFSAERLKGVDSTLKIQPAKLEDSAVYLCASSLVGGGKLFFGSGTQLSVL.

This chain connects TRBV7-9 to TRBJ2-1; weak D call: TRBD2 (6 bases). The ends were cut back, 2 bases at V and 5 bases at J, with 16 bases in the middle. Per germline, CDR1 SEHNR and CDR2 FQNEAQ (reference sequence). The CDR3 length is 16 residues. CDR3 in amino acids: CASSLRRMEGNNEQFF. As DNA, the CDR3 is TGTGCCAGCAGCTTAAGGCGCATGGAGGGAAACAATGAGCAGTTCTTC. Combining the CDR3 with reference TRBV7-9 and TRBJ2-1 gives the whole variable domain DTGVSQNPRHKITKRGQNVTFRCDPISEHNRLYWYRQTLGQGPEFLTYFQNEAQLEKSRLLSDRFSAERPKGSFSTLEIQRTEQGDSAMYLCASSLRRMEGNNEQFFGPGTRLTVL.

The chain combines TRBV7-9 with TRBJ2-1, with TRBD1 matching over 7 bases. The germline gives CDR1 SEHNR, CDR2 FQNEAQ (reference sequence). The CDR3 is 15 amino acids. J gave up 6 bases and V 5 bases, and 10 bases lay outside the gene matches. Written as DNA, the CDR3 is TGTGCCAGCAGCCTCGAGGGGGCATCCGGCAATGAGCAGTTCTTC. This gives the protein CASSLEGASGNEQFF.

V gene TRBV2 combines with J gene TRBJ1-1; D not resolved. Germline lookup yields CDR1 SNHLY and CDR2 FYNNEI. The CDR3 totals 14 residues. V was cut by 7 bases and J by 1 base, with 13 bases left in between. The CDR3 spells CASIRGLENTEAFF. In DNA form, the CDR3 reads TGTGCCAGCATTAGAGGGTTGGAGAACACTGAAGCTTTCTTT.

This clone was observed a single time. CDR3 in DNA: TGTGCCTTCAAGACGGCCAGGAATGAAAAACTGTTTTTT. It specifies CAFKTARNEKLFF. The chain combines TRBV30 with TRBJ1-4; D is ambiguous. V dropped 7 bases and J dropped 5 bases, with 14 bases sitting between them. The CDR3 length is 13 residues. Germline-derived CDR1 and CDR2 are GTSNPN and SVGIG (reference sequence).